Listed below are T cell receptor beta chains from one sample, sequenced in a study of T cells in Graves' hyperthyroidism and ophthalmopathy. TCRdb reprocessed the multiplex PCR reads via MiXCR and lists one record per CDR3 protein. The repertoire has about 610,000 distinct CDR3 sequences, over 12% of them found once; the top ten carry 3.5% to 4.5%. Sequenced material: blood. These receptors were taken from a woman aged 40 to 50 with Graves' ophthalmopathy. Both conserved end residues are part of each CDR3. A D gene is named only where the DNA matches it firmly. Size is omitted from some rows. Given values are once, few, many or a class for expanded clones.

clone_size	j_call	d_call	v_call	cdr3_nt	cdr3_aa
few	TRBJ1-3	.	TRBV30	TGTGCCTGGAGTCATGTCGCGGCGATTGCTGGAAACACCATATATTTT	CAWSHVAAIAGNTIYF
.	TRBJ1-1	.	TRBV9	TGTGCCAGCTCACCGGGGGAAGGCGTGAACACTGAAGCTTTCTTT	CASSPGEGVNTEAFF
many	TRBJ2-7	.	TRBV6-1	TGTGCCAGCAGGGAATCAGGGGGGATCTACGAGCAGTACTTC	CASRESGGIYEQYF
few	TRBJ1-2	TRBD1	TRBV2	TGTGCCAGCAGGACCCAGGGACAGAACTATGGCTACACCTTC	CASRTQGQNYGYTF
few	TRBJ1-1	.	TRBV18	TGTGCCAGTCTTCAGGGTAGGCACACTGAAGCTTTCTTT	CASLQGRHTEAFF
many	TRBJ2-7	.	TRBV20-1	TGCAGTGCTACACAGAGCTACGAGCAGTACTTC	CSATQSYEQYF
many	TRBJ2-7	.	TRBV12-3/TRBV12-4	TGTGCCAGCAGCCCGGGGGTCCTCTCCTACGAGCAGTACTTC	CASSPGVLSYEQYF
many	TRBJ1-2	.	TRBV5-1	TGCGCCAGCAGCCTGGATGGGCCTTCCTATGGCTACACCTTC	CASSLDGPSYGYTF
many	TRBJ2-2	.	TRBV30	TGTGCCTGGACGGTGAACACCGGGGAGCTGTTTTTT	CAWTVNTGELFF
many	TRBJ1-1	.	TRBV6-5	TGTGCCAGCAGACAGTGGAACACTGAAGCTTTCTTT	CASRQWNTEAFF
many	TRBJ1-2	TRBD1	TRBV6-1	TGTGCCAGCACTGGGGACAGGGATTCATCCTATGGCTACACCTTC	CASTGDRDSSYGYTF
many	TRBJ2-2	.	TRBV6-5	TGTGCCAGCAGTTACGGGGACGGGGAGCTGTTTTTT	CASSYGDGELFF
many	TRBJ2-2	.	TRBV2	TGTGCCAGCAGGGTCGAAACAGGGAGCGGGGAGCTGTTTTTT	CASRVETGSGELFF
.	TRBJ2-7	TRBD2	TRBV6-2/TRBV6-3	TGTGCCAGCAGCCGATCGGGACTAGCGGGAGGACGCCACTACGAGCAGTACTTC	CASSRSGLAGGRHYEQYF
many	TRBJ1-3	TRBD1	TRBV30	TGTGCCTGGAGTTGGGGACAGGCAGCGGGAAACACCATATATTTT	CAWSWGQAAGNTIYF
many	TRBJ2-7	.	TRBV6-2/TRBV6-3	TGTGCCAGCAGTTATCGTCCAGCGACTAACGAGCAGTACTTC	CASSYRPATNEQYF
few	TRBJ1-1	.	TRBV7-8	TGTGCCAGCAGCTTTGGTCGTTACACTGAAGCTTTCTTT	CASSFGRYTEAFF